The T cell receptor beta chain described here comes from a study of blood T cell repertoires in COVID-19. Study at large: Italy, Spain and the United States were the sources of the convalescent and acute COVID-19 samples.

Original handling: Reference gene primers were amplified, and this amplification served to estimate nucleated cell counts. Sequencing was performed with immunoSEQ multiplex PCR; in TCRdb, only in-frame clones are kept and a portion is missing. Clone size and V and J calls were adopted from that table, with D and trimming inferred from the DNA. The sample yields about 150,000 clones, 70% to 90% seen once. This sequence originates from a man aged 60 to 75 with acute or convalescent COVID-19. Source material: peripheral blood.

The CDR3 protein is CASSLGGRGLYEQYF. The CDR3 coding sequence is TGCGCCAGCAGCTTGGGAGGCAGGGGTCTATACGAGCAGTACTTC. The chain combines TRBV5-1 with TRBJ2-7; D might be TRBD1 (6 bases). The CDR3 is made up of 15 amino acids. V was shortened by 0 bases and J by 4 bases, with 14 bases between the two germline ends. Germline values: CDR1 SGHRS, CDR2 YFSETQ. The full variable domain, completed using reference TRBV5-1 and TRBJ2-7, is KAGVTQTPRYLIKTRGQQVTLSCSPISGHRSVSWYQQTPGQGLQFLFEYFSETQRNKGNFPGRFSGRQFSNSRSEMNVSTLELGDSALYLCASSLGGRGLYEQYFGPGTRLTVT.